The rows below give T cell receptor beta chains drawn from one sample of a study of cytomegalovirus exposure and HLA in healthy donors. This table comes from immunoSEQ multiplex PCR, and its TCRdb copy is limited to in-frame clones, with some not included. The table has approximately 100,000 clones, roughly 67% seen once. Source material: PBMCs. These receptors were obtained from a human donor in good health. Both conserved end residues are part of each CDR3. D genes are given only for firm matches. Some rows have no size entry. The others give once, few or many, or a class for an expanded clone.

TRBJ2-7,TRBV5-1,TRBD2,.,CASSLRLAGRQSSYEQYF,TGCGCCAGCAGCTTAAGGCTAGCGGGGAGGCAGAGCTCCTACGAGCAGTACTTC
TRBJ1-1,TRBV2,TRBD1,.,CASSTGTGEAFF,TGTGCCAGCAGTACCGGGACAGGGGAAGCTTTCTTT
TRBJ2-7,TRBV18,TRBD2,.,CASSPGLAGASYEQYF,TGTGCCAGCTCACCTGGACTAGCGGGGGCTTCCTACGAGCAGTACTTC
TRBJ2-6,TRBV2,.,.,CASSESTRRGANVLTF,TGTGCCAGCAGTGAATCTACAAGGAGAGGGGCCAACGTCCTGACTTTC
TRBJ1-2,TRBV29-1,.,.,CSVGEGGGYTF,TGCAGCGTTGGGGAGGGGGGAGGCTACACCTTC
TRBJ2-1,TRBV25-1,TRBD1,.,CASFFFLQTGWHEQFF,TGTGCCAGCTTCTTCTTTCTCCAGACAGGGTGGCATGAGCAGTTCTTC
TRBJ1-5,TRBV7-2,TRBD1,.,CASSLRTGGSKVHQPQHF,TGTGCCAGCAGCCTTAGGACAGGGGGCAGTAAGGTCCATCAGCCCCAGCATTTT
TRBJ2-3,TRBV11-1,TRBD1,.,CASSFDRVPDTQYF,TGTGCCAGCAGCTTTGACAGGGTACCAGATACGCAGTATTTT
TRBJ1-5,TRBV7-8,TRBD1,.,CASSSLWEPRGQGNQPQHF,TGTGCCAGCAGCTCCTTATGGGAGCCTCGGGGACAGGGCAATCAGCCCCAGCATTTT
TRBJ1-4,TRBV7-2,.,.,CASSQTPGGNEKLFF,TGTGCCAGCAGCCAAACCCCGGGTGGTAATGAAAAACTGTTTTTT
TRBJ1-4,TRBV2,.,few,CASTRTSEKLFF,TGTGCCAGCACCAGGACTAGTGAAAAACTGTTTTTT
TRBJ2-1,TRBV11-3,TRBD1,.,CASSSTGAYYNEQFF,TGTGCCAGCAGCTCGACAGGGGCTTACTACAATGAGCAGTTCTTC
TRBJ1-2,TRBV5-4,TRBD1,.,CASSLVGMATGGEGYTF,TGTGCCAGCAGCTTGGTGGGGATGGCGACAGGGGGCGAAGGCTACACCTTC
TRBJ2-1,TRBV11-2,TRBD2,few,CASSLNSGGYNEQFF,TGTGCCAGCAGCTTAAATAGCGGGGGGTACAATGAGCAGTTCTTC
TRBJ1-2,TRBV7-2,.,.,CASSSGQSFYGYTF,TGTGCCAGCAGCTCCGGACAGTCCTTCTATGGCTACACCTTC
TRBJ2-7,TRBV27,TRBD2,few,CASSFVQGLAYEQYF,TGTGCCAGCAGTTTTGTCCAGGGACTAGCCTACGAGCAGTACTTC
TRBJ2-7,TRBV6-1,TRBD1,.,CASRVNRGRDEQYF,TGTGCCAGCAGGGTCAACAGGGGGCGCGACGAGCAGTACTTC
TRBJ1-1,TRBV11-1,.,few,CASSWDGRNTEAFF,TGTGCCAGCAGCTGGGATGGGAGGAACACTGAAGCTTTCTTT
TRBJ2-3,TRBV7-3,.,.,CASSLTSSTDTQYF,TGTGCCAGCAGCCTCACATCCAGCACAGATACGCAGTATTTT
TRBJ1-2,TRBV30,.,few,CAWSVGGAYGYTF,TGTGCCTGGAGTGTCGGAGGGGCCTATGGCTACACCTTC
TRBJ2-3,TRBV6-1,TRBD1,.,CASSEDTGGGTDTQYF,TGTGCCAGCAGTGAAGACACAGGGGGTGGCACAGATACGCAGTATTTT
TRBJ2-3,TRBV5-6,TRBD1,.,CASSLAWTGNTDTQYF,TGTGCCAGCAGCTTGGCCTGGACAGGGAACACAGATACGCAGTATTTT
TRBJ1-5,TRBV27,TRBD1,.,CASSLVQGAQPQHF,TGTGCCAGCAGTTTAGTCCAGGGGGCTCAGCCCCAGCATTTT
TRBJ1-2,TRBV27,TRBD1,.,CASRSQGANYGYTF,TGTGCCAGCAGGTCACAGGGGGCGAACTATGGCTACACCTTC
TRBJ1-5,TRBV27,.,.,CASSPSTVQPQHF,TGTGCCAGCAGCCCTAGCACAGTCCAGCCCCAGCATTTT
TRBJ1-2,TRBV18,.,.,CASSPTVAYGYTF,TGTGCCAGCTCACCTACAGTGGCCTATGGCTACACCTTC
TRBJ2-5,TRBV2,TRBD1,.,CASRTGGGETQYF,TGTGCCAGCAGGACAGGGGGCGGAGAGACCCAGTACTTC